This T cell receptor (beta chain) was sequenced in a study of cytomegalovirus exposure and HLA in healthy donors. Per germline, CDR1 SNHLY and CDR2 FYNNEI. The CDR3 extends over 17 amino acids. V dropped 6 bases and J dropped 4 bases, with 25 bases sitting between them. In the PCR, 60 Vbeta and 13 Jbeta primers were used. Clones were sequenced by immunoSEQ multiplex PCR, and TCRdb holds only the in-frame ones, with some missing. The top ten clones hold under 9% of a sample with 95,000 to 150,000 clones, around two thirds of them seen once. This sequence originates from a woman aged 40 to 49 in good health and CMV-seropositive. The genes are TRBV2 and TRBJ2-7; tentative D call: TRBD2 (5 bases). What was sequenced was PBMCs. CDR3 loop: CASRPLPGSGGGYEQYF. The CDR3 bases are TGTGCCAGCAGACCGTTGCCAGGTTCTGGTGGCGGGTACGAGCAGTACTTC.